What follows are 4 T cell receptor beta chains derived from one specimen sequenced in a study of T-cell reconstitution after alpha-beta-depleted transplantation in children. The TCRbeta library incorporated unique molecular identifiers. TCRdb re-analysed the PCR reads in MiXCR, keeping a single row per CDR3 protein. This table holds a few hundred thousand distinct CDR3 sequences, 9.9% found once. The source material was PBMCs from the stem cell graft donor, sampled from the stem cell graft. These receptors originate from a human donor who donated a stem cell graft to a child with SCID.

The V gene is TRBV9, the J gene TRBJ2-2; D unclear. The V gene lost 4 bases and the J gene lost 4 bases, with 11 bases spanning the gap. The germline CDR1 and CDR2 sequences are SGDLS and YYNGEE. The CDR3 has 14 residues. The CDR3 here is CASSTGLVTGELFF. CDR3 nucleotide sequence: TGTGCCAGCAGCACCGGCTTGGTCACCGGGGAGCTGTTTTTT. The full variable domain, with the rest looked up from reference TRBV9 and TRBJ2-2, is DSGVTQTPKHLITATGQRVTLRCSPRSGDLSVYWYQQSLDQGLQFLIQYYNGEERAKGNILERFSAQQFPDLHSELNLSSLELGDSALYFCASSTGLVTGELFFGEGSRLTVL.

The CDR3 loop reads CASSPGAGGSQETQYF. The CDR3 DNA sequence: TGTGCCAGCAGCCCTGGGGCGGGGGGCTCACAAGAGACCCAGTACTTC. The chain joins TRBV2 to TRBJ2-5; TRBD2 matches 8 bases. The CDR3 is 16 amino acids. V gave up 6 bases and J gave up 2 bases; unmatched junction bases: 11. Germline lookup yields CDR1 SNHLY and CDR2 FYNNEI.

This clonotype was counted a few times. The gene calls are TRBV10-2 and TRBJ1-6, with 7 bases fitting TRBD1. The germline gives CDR1 WSHSY, CDR2 SAAADI. The CDR3 spans 17 residues. V lost 6 bases, J lost 8 bases, and 16 bases stayed unmatched. The CDR3 is CASSRKGGRNSHSPLHF. The CDR3 DNA follows: TGCGCCAGCAGCCGGAAAGGGGGCAGGAACTCTCATTCACCCCTCCACTTT.

This clonotype was observed many times. J is TRBJ2-7 and V is TRBV12-3 or TRBV12-4; D unresolved. The ends were cut back, 3 bases at V and 3 bases at J, with 6 bases in the middle. CDR3 size: 12 residues. The CDR3 here is CASSFSLYEQYF. The CDR3 DNA reads as TGTGCCAGCAGTTTTTCCCTCTACGAGCAGTACTTC.